These T cell receptor beta chains were read from a single sample in a study of blood T cell repertoires in COVID-19. Sequencing was performed with immunoSEQ multiplex PCR; in TCRdb, only in-frame clones are kept and a portion is missing. The sample has about 340,000 clones, about 90% seen once. Sequencing was done on a sample of peripheral blood. All receptors derive from a woman aged 18-29 years who had recovered from COVID-19. Each CDR3 is given with its conserved first and last residue. D genes are given only for firm matches. For some rows the clone size is stated as once, few or many, or as a class when expanded; others skip it.

CDR3aa: CASSVGLLKNTEAFF; CDR3nt: TGCGCCAGCAGCGTGGGGCTACTAAAGAACACTGAAGCTTTCTTT; d_gene: NA; j_gene: TRBJ1-1; abundance: NA; v_gene: TRBV5-1
CDR3aa: CASRTTSTGFGPQHF; CDR3nt: TGTGCCAGCAGGACTACCTCGACCGGATTTGGGCCCCAGCATTTT; d_gene: NA; j_gene: TRBJ1-5; abundance: NA; v_gene: TRBV6-5
CDR3aa: CASSIAGSSYNEQFF; CDR3nt: TGTGCCAGTAGTATAGCGGGAAGCTCCTACAATGAGCAGTTCTTC; d_gene: NA; j_gene: TRBJ2-1; abundance: NA; v_gene: TRBV19
CDR3aa: CASSPLGAPGTEAFF; CDR3nt: TGTGCCAGCAGCCCCCTGGGGGCGCCGGGCACTGAAGCTTTCTTT; d_gene: NA; j_gene: TRBJ1-1; abundance: NA; v_gene: TRBV3-1/TRBV3-2
CDR3aa: CASSPYPPELVGQVDGYTF; CDR3nt: TGTGCCAGCAGTCCATATCCCCCTGAGCTGGTGGGACAGGTCGATGGCTACACCTTC; d_gene: TRBD1; j_gene: TRBJ1-2; abundance: NA; v_gene: TRBV27
CDR3aa: CASSEWEGETQYF; CDR3nt: TGTGCCAGCAGTGAATGGGAGGGAGAGACCCAGTACTTC; d_gene: TRBD2; j_gene: TRBJ2-5; abundance: NA; v_gene: TRBV6-1
CDR3aa: CASSSRDKPGANVLTF; CDR3nt: TGTGCCAGCAGCTCCCGGGACAAACCTGGGGCCAACGTCCTGACTTTC; d_gene: NA; j_gene: TRBJ2-6; abundance: NA; v_gene: TRBV7-2
CDR3aa: CASSTQREGHGELFF; CDR3nt: TGTGCCAGCAGTACCCAGCGGGAGGGTCACGGGGAGCTGTTTTTT; d_gene: TRBD2; j_gene: TRBJ2-2; abundance: NA; v_gene: TRBV27
CDR3aa: CASSLAGANYGYTF; CDR3nt: TGTGCCAGCAGTTTAGCGGGGGCTAACTATGGCTACACCTTC; d_gene: NA; j_gene: TRBJ1-2; abundance: NA; v_gene: TRBV28
CDR3aa: CASSPGGTGDGMSQETQYF; CDR3nt: TGTGCCAGCTCACCAGGGGGGACAGGGGATGGTATGAGCCAAGAGACCCAGTACTTC; d_gene: TRBD1; j_gene: TRBJ2-5; abundance: NA; v_gene: TRBV11-3
CDR3aa: CASGGGGALNQPQHF; CDR3nt: TGTGCCAGCGGCGGTGGGGGGGCGCTGAATCAGCCCCAGCATTTT; d_gene: NA; j_gene: TRBJ1-5; abundance: few; v_gene: TRBV25-1
CDR3aa: CASSLPRGGGLGAEAFF; CDR3nt: TGTGCCAGCAGTCTACCCCGGGGGGGAGGGTTAGGGGCAGAAGCTTTCTTT; d_gene: NA; j_gene: TRBJ1-1; abundance: NA; v_gene: TRBV6-6
CDR3aa: CSARDPDRAFF; CDR3nt: TGCAGTGCTAGAGACCCAGACAGGGCTTTCTTT; d_gene: NA; j_gene: TRBJ1-1; abundance: NA; v_gene: TRBV20-1
CDR3aa: CASRRTSGDTGELFF; CDR3nt: TGTGCCAGCAGGAGGACTAGCGGGGACACCGGGGAGCTGTTTTTT; d_gene: TRBD2; j_gene: TRBJ2-2; abundance: NA; v_gene: TRBV6-5
CDR3aa: CASSSPLSPGETQYF; CDR3nt: TGCGCCAGCAGCTCCCCCCTTAGTCCGGGAGAGACCCAGTACTTC; d_gene: NA; j_gene: TRBJ2-5; abundance: NA; v_gene: TRBV5-1
CDR3aa: CASRLAYFGYTF; CDR3nt: TGTGCAAGTCGCTTAGCCTACTTCGGCTACACCTTC; d_gene: NA; j_gene: TRBJ1-2; abundance: NA; v_gene: TRBV12-2
CDR3aa: CASSEVAGGPNNEQFF; CDR3nt: TGCGCCAGCAGTGAAGTGGCGGGAGGGCCTAACAATGAGCAGTTCTTC; d_gene: TRBD2; j_gene: TRBJ2-1; abundance: NA; v_gene: TRBV10-1
CDR3aa: CAIRDNRNTEAFF; CDR3nt: TGTGCCATTAGGGACAACAGGAACACTGAAGCTTTCTTT; d_gene: NA; j_gene: TRBJ1-1; abundance: NA; v_gene: TRBV10-3
CDR3aa: CASSPATGGELFF; CDR3nt: TGTGCCAGCAGTCCAGCGACGGGTGGGGAGCTGTTTTTT; d_gene: NA; j_gene: TRBJ2-2; abundance: once; v_gene: TRBV25-1
CDR3aa: CASSGQGNTEAFF; CDR3nt: TGTGCCAGCAGTGGACAGGGTAACACTGAAGCTTTCTTT; d_gene: TRBD1; j_gene: TRBJ1-1; abundance: once; v_gene: TRBV12-3/TRBV12-4